This TCR beta chain appears in the sequencing data of a study of identical twins. Donors were all healthy Caucasians. The length of the CDR3 is 13 residues. Germline lookup yields CDR1 MDHEN and CDR2 SYDVKM. V gave up 6 bases and J gave up 5 bases, with 11 bases separating them. Study-wide results and caveats: Insertion counts were lower in abundant cord blood beta clonotypes, a trend that memory repertoires did not show.

As regards this clonotype: Its antigen remains unidentified.

A template switching step contributed a universal primer site, while unique molecular identifiers were present in the cDNA. TCRdb analysed the 5' RACE reads with MiXCR anew, one entry per CDR3 protein. The sample has approximately 1.8 million distinct CDR3 sequences, about 32% seen once; the top ten hold over 0.25%. The sequence derives from a newborn girl in good health. The V and J genes are TRBV28 and TRBJ1-5; D not resolved. Sequencing was carried out using cord blood. The CDR3 here is CASRTLWDQPQHF. CDR3 nucleotide sequence: TGTGCCAGCAGAACCCTTTGGGATCAGCCCCAGCATTTT.